The clone carrying this T cell receptor beta chain was observed at least ten times. Its target is unknown. Trimming cost V 4 bases and J 7 bases; bases outside gene matches: 5. The length of the CDR3 is 14 residues. CDR1 SGHRS and CDR2 YFSETQ come from the germline V gene. 5'RACE primed at constant segments yielded TCR alpha and TCR beta cDNA libraries bearing sample barcodes and UMIs. TCRdb re-analysed the 5' RACE reads in MiXCR, keeping a single row per CDR3 protein. The sample carries about 200,000 distinct CDR3 sequences, 9% to 10% recorded once. This sample is drawn from a study of T-cell memory formation after mild COVID-19. Study-level findings and limits: Detection of some responders pre-infection suggested pre-existing cross-reactive memory T cells participated. CD4+ clones that contracted lay mainly in CM and EM; CD8+ ones lay in EMRA. Whether second-wave clones peaking at day 37 were SARS-CoV-2 specific went unconfirmed.

The V gene is TRBV5-1, the J gene TRBJ1-1; 12 nucleotides agree with TRBD1. The receptor was isolated from a man between 18 and 35 years old who had mild COVID-19 (a few samples of this study predate the infection). Cell type and time point are not known. The sequenced material came from PBMCs or a T cell subset sorted from them (not recorded which). The CDR3 here is CASSGDRGLGEAFF. In DNA, the CDR3 is TGCGCCAGCAGCGGGGACAGGGGGCTGGGTGAAGCTTTCTTT.